The rows below give T cell receptor beta chains drawn from one sample of a study of cytomegalovirus exposure and HLA in healthy donors. Data came from immunoSEQ multiplex PCR; TCRdb stores just in-frame clones and leaves some out. Among roughly 150,000 clones, 80% were seen once, and the ten largest hold under 15%. The sequencing input was PBMCs. These TCRs come from a woman between 40 and 55 years old in good health and CMV-seronegative. Both conserved end residues are part of each CDR3. A D gene is named only where the DNA matches it firmly. Part of the rows lack a size; the others show once, few, many or a class for expanded clones.

D	J	size	V	CDR3	DNA
TRBD1	TRBJ1-4	few	TRBV5-4	CASRRTGGSNEKLFF	TGTGCCAGCAGACGGACAGGGGGAAGTAATGAAAAACTGTTTTTT
NA	TRBJ1-2	NA	TRBV28	CASSARGANYGYTF	TGTGCCAGCAGTGCCCGAGGAGCTAACTATGGCTACACCTTC
NA	TRBJ1-2	NA	TRBV7-8	CASSLTLFHGYTF	TGTGCCAGCAGTTTAACCCTATTTCATGGCTACACCTTC
NA	TRBJ1-1	once	TRBV29-1	CSVARETTEAFF	TGCAGCGTAGCCCGGGAGACCACTGAAGCTTTCTTT
TRBD2	TRBJ2-3	NA	TRBV28	CASSFAGGPADTQYF	TGTGCCAGCAGTTTTGCGGGAGGGCCAGCAGATACGCAGTATTTT
NA	TRBJ1-2	NA	TRBV29-1	CSVSSDRVGYTF	TGCAGCGTTTCATCCGATCGGGTGGGCTACACCTTC
NA	TRBJ2-7	NA	TRBV5-4	CASSLEAVASYEQYF	TGTGCCAGCAGCTTGGAAGCGGTAGCCAGCTACGAGCAGTACTTC
TRBD2	TRBJ2-3	NA	TRBV7-9	CSSSLVSGRGDTQYF	TGTTCCAGCAGCTTAGTCAGCGGGAGGGGAGATACGCAGTATTTT
NA	TRBJ1-1	once	TRBV7-2	CASSLGTREAFF	TGTGCCAGCAGCTTGGGGACACGAGAAGCTTTCTTT
TRBD1	TRBJ2-7	NA	TRBV5-6	CASSFRDREWDEQYF	TGTGCCAGCAGCTTTAGGGACAGGGAGTGGGACGAGCAGTACTTC
TRBD2	TRBJ2-1	NA	TRBV7-9	CASSLFAGVGNEQFF	TGTGCCAGCAGCTTATTCGCGGGGGTGGGCAATGAGCAGTTCTTC
TRBD1	TRBJ1-2	NA	TRBV30	CAWNQGDGYTF	TGTGCCTGGAATCAGGGGGATGGCTACACCTTC
NA	TRBJ1-1	few	TRBV7-9	CSSSLDQGWGTEAFF	TGTTCCAGCAGCTTAGATCAGGGATGGGGCACTGAAGCTTTCTTT
TRBD2	TRBJ2-2	NA	TRBV2	CASSEFAGTSGSSGELFF	TGTGCCAGCAGTGAATTTGCAGGGACTAGCGGGAGTTCCGGGGAGCTGTTTTTT
NA	TRBJ1-2	few	TRBV2	CASREDSYGYTF	TGTGCCAGCAGGGAGGACAGTTATGGCTACACCTTC
NA	TRBJ1-5	NA	TRBV28	CASSFPRRVGQPQHF	TGTGCCAGCAGTTTCCCTCGCAGGGTGGGTCAGCCCCAGCATTTT